A selection of T cell receptor beta chains follows, all from one sample in a study of blood T cell repertoires in COVID-19. Clones were sequenced by immunoSEQ multiplex PCR, and TCRdb holds only the in-frame ones, with some missing. The table records about 170,000 clones, 85% of them present only once. Sequenced material: peripheral blood. The source is a woman over 75 with COVID-19, enrolled during active disease. The CDR3 runs from the conserved cysteine through the conserved F or W. Each record gives: D gene, V gene, CDR3 length, clone size, J gene, CDR3 DNA, CDR3 protein. A D gene is named only where the DNA matches it firmly. Rows give clone size only sometimes, using once, few, many, or a class for an expanded clone.

-	TRBV6-1	14	-	TRBJ2-1	TGTGCCAGCAGTGAACAGGTTCGCAACAATGAGCAGTTCTTC	CASSEQVRNNEQFF
-	TRBV4-1	15	-	TRBJ2-7	TGCGCCAGCAGCTTGGGGTTGGACAGCTCCTACGAGCAGTACTTC	CASSLGLDSSYEQYF
TRBD1	TRBV11-2	14	-	TRBJ1-2	TGTGCCAGCAGCTTTGGAGACAGGGGCTATGGCTACACCTTC	CASSFGDRGYGYTF
-	TRBV7-2	14	-	TRBJ2-3	TGTGCCAGCAGCTTTCGGGACACCACAGATACGCAGTATTTT	CASSFRDTTDTQYF
TRBD2	TRBV18	15	-	TRBJ2-7	TGTGCCAGCTCACCAGGGACTAGCGGGAACTACGAGCAGTACTTC	CASSPGTSGNYEQYF
-	TRBV21-1	15	-	TRBJ2-3	TGTGCCAGCAGCAAAGAACCGGTCCGCCCGGATACGCAGTATTTT	CASSKEPVRPDTQYF
TRBD2	TRBV9	14	-	TRBJ2-1	TGTGCCAGCAGCGTAACTAGCGTTAGAGATGAGCAGTTCTTC	CASSVTSVRDEQFF
TRBD2	TRBV3-1/TRBV3-2	17	once	TRBJ2-1	TGTGCCAGCAGCCAAGGGGGCTCGGGGGGATCCTACAATGAGCAGTTCTTC	CASSQGGSGGSYNEQFF
TRBD2	TRBV3-1/TRBV3-2	15	-	TRBJ2-3	TGTGCCAGCAGCCAAGCGGCGGGAGGAACAGATACGCAGTATTTT	CASSQAAGGTDTQYF
TRBD1	TRBV5-4	14	-	TRBJ2-2	TGTGCCAGCAGCTTACAGGGGTACACCGGGGAGCTGTTTTTT	CASSLQGYTGELFF
TRBD1	TRBV9	16	-	TRBJ1-2	TGTGCCAGCAGCAATACCGGGACAGGGGGCAACTATGGCTACACCTTC	CASSNTGTGGNYGYTF
-	TRBV29-1	16	-	TRBJ1-3	TGCAGCGTTGAAGGGTCGAAAGCTGACTCTGGAAACACCATATATTTT	CSVEGSKADSGNTIYF
TRBD1	TRBV7-9	13	-	TRBJ1-5	TGTGCCAGCAGCCAACAGGGGGACCAGCCCCAGCATTTT	CASSQQGDQPQHF
-	TRBV7-9	14	-	TRBJ1-1	TGTGCCAGCAGACCGCAGGGCCTGAACACTGAAGCTTTCTTT	CASRPQGLNTEAFF
TRBD1	TRBV7-2	13	-	TRBJ2-7	TGTGCCAGCAGCTTAGCGTACAGGGGCGAGCAGTACTTC	CASSLAYRGEQYF
-	TRBV19	15	-	TRBJ1-4	TGTGCCAGTAGTATTTCCCGGATTACAGATGAAAAACTGTTTTTT	CASSISRITDEKLFF
-	TRBV6-1	20	-	TRBJ1-5	TGTGCCAGCAGTGCAACGCTCCGGGACATAAAGCCCAGGAGCAATCAGCCCCAGCATTTT	CASSATLRDIKPRSNQPQHF
-	TRBV5-5	14	-	TRBJ2-3	TGTGCCAGCAGCCAGATAGGGGTGGCAGATACGCAGTATTTT	CASSQIGVADTQYF
-	TRBV11-1	14	-	TRBJ1-1	TGTGCCAGCAGCTTCGCTCCGGGGAACACTGAAGCTTTCTTT	CASSFAPGNTEAFF
-	TRBV13	14	-	TRBJ2-3	TGTGCCAGCAGCTTAGGCCTGACGGGGGATACGCAGTATTTT	CASSLGLTGDTQYF
TRBD1	TRBV28	16	-	TRBJ1-5	TGTGCCAGCAGGAATCCAGGGGGCTTGAGCAATCAGCCCCAGCATTTT	CASRNPGGLSNQPQHF
-	TRBV24-1	11	-	TRBJ2-3	TGTGCCACCAGTGCGGCAGATACGCAGTATTTT	CATSAADTQYF
-	TRBV28	14	-	TRBJ1-3	TGTGCCAGCAGTTTATCCTACAGAGGAAACACCATATATTTT	CASSLSYRGNTIYF
-	TRBV6-5	14	-	TRBJ2-7	TGTGCCAGCAGTTTTGCGGGTTTTACTTACGAGCAGTACTTC	CASSFAGFTYEQYF
-	TRBV3-1/TRBV3-2	14	few	TRBJ2-2	TGTGCCAGCAGTTCCGGACTCTACACCGGGGAGCTGTTTTTT	CASSSGLYTGELFF
TRBD1	TRBV20-1	11	-	TRBJ1-1	TGCAGTGCCCACAGGGGTCCTGAAGCTTTCTTT	CSAHRGPEAFF
TRBD2	TRBV5-1	16	-	TRBJ2-2	TGCGCCAGCAGCTTGGATCCTGGGACTAAAACAAGGGAGCTGTTTTTT	CASSLDPGTKTRELFF
-	TRBV7-8	13	-	TRBJ1-5	TGTGCCAGCAGCCAACAGTATTCTCAGCCCCAGCATTTT	CASSQQYSQPQHF
TRBD1	TRBV5-1	16	-	TRBJ1-6	TGCGCCAGCAGCTTCAACAGGGGGCTGGATAATTCACCCCTCCACTTT	CASSFNRGLDNSPLHF
-	TRBV10-1	15	-	TRBJ2-3	TGCGCCAGCAGTGAGTCGGGGGCCCTTACAGATACGCAGTATTTT	CASSESGALTDTQYF
-	TRBV27	15	-	TRBJ1-3	TGTGCCAGCAGTCGAACAGGGCCTCCGGGAAACACCATATATTTT	CASSRTGPPGNTIYF
TRBD1	TRBV5-1	14	-	TRBJ1-1	TGCGCCAGCAGTCAGGACAGGGCGGGGACTGAAGCTTTCTTT	CASSQDRAGTEAFF
-	TRBV6-5	15	-	TRBJ2-6	TGTGCCAGCTCCAAAATACGGTCTGGGGCCAACGTCCTGACTTTC	CASSKIRSGANVLTF
-	TRBV5-4	15	-	TRBJ2-2	TGTGCCAGCAGCTCGGCGGGGACGAACACCGGGGAGCTGTTTTTT	CASSSAGTNTGELFF
-	TRBV28	12	few	TRBJ2-7	TGTGCCAGCAACTCAGGGTTCTACGAGCAGTACTTC	CASNSGFYEQYF
TRBD1	TRBV3-1/TRBV3-2	15	-	TRBJ2-7	TGTGCCAGCAGCCAAATGGGACAGGGTGGGGGGAGCACGTACTTC	CASSQMGQGGGSTYF
-	TRBV19	13	-	TRBJ1-5	TGTGCCAGTAGTGAAAGGAGGCCCGGACCCCAGCATTTT	CASSERRPGPQHF
-	TRBV5-1	15	-	TRBJ1-5	TGCGCCAGCAGCCCAACGGGAAATAGCAATCAGCCCCAGCATTTT	CASSPTGNSNQPQHF
-	TRBV10-3	14	-	TRBJ1-1	TGTGCCATCAGTGAGTTCCAGAAAAACACTGAAGCTTTCTTT	CAISEFQKNTEAFF
TRBD2	TRBV12-5	15	-	TRBJ2-3	TGTGCTAGTGGTTCCGGACTAGCGGGGAGGGATACGCAGTATTTT	CASGSGLAGRDTQYF
TRBD1	TRBV27	14	-	TRBJ1-6	TGTGCCAGCAGGAGGACAGGAACGAATTCACCCCTCCACTTT	CASRRTGTNSPLHF
TRBD1	TRBV20-1	16	-	TRBJ1-2	TGCAGTGCTAGTGACTGGACAGGGCGGGGACTGGATGGCTACACCTTC	CSASDWTGRGLDGYTF
-	TRBV28	12	-	TRBJ1-6	TGTGCCAGCAGTCTCTCGGGTTCACCCCTCCACTTT	CASSLSGSPLHF
-	TRBV21-1	14	few	TRBJ1-5	TGTGCCAGCAGCGTAGACAGTAGCAATCAGCCCCAGCATTTT	CASSVDSSNQPQHF
-	TRBV4-1	17	few	TRBJ1-3	TGCGCCAGCAGCCAGGGAATCCTGCAGGGGAGTGGAAACACCATATATTTT	CASSQGILQGSGNTIYF
-	TRBV14	16	-	TRBJ2-3	TGTGCCAGCAGCAAAAGTCGGGGGGCAAGCACAGATACGCAGTATTTT	CASSKSRGASTDTQYF
TRBD1	TRBV19	16	-	TRBJ2-5	TGTGCCAGTAGTATAGGCGGGACAGGGGGGCAAGAGACCCAGTACTTC	CASSIGGTGGQETQYF
-	TRBV10-3	13	-	TRBJ1-3	TGTGCCATCAGTGACTACTCTGGAAACACCATATATTTT	CAISDYSGNTIYF
-	TRBV3-1/TRBV3-2	15	-	TRBJ1-6	TGTGCCAGCAGCCAACAGTCAGTCACTAATTCACCCCTCCACTTT	CASSQQSVTNSPLHF
-	TRBV15	16	-	TRBJ2-3	TGTGCCACCAGCAGAGATTGGGGCAGGAACACAGATACGCAGTATTTT	CATSRDWGRNTDTQYF
-	TRBV12-3/TRBV12-4	13	-	TRBJ1-2	TGTGCCAGCAGAAAAACTGGGGAGTATGGCTACACCTTC	CASRKTGEYGYTF
-	TRBV4-1	15	-	TRBJ2-2	TGCGCCAGCAGCCTTGTCGGAGGGAACACCGGGGAGCTGTTTTTT	CASSLVGGNTGELFF
-	TRBV6-1	12	few	TRBJ2-7	TGTGCCAGCAGTGAATCAGGGTACGAGCAGTACTTC	CASSESGYEQYF
TRBD1	TRBV5-4	15	-	TRBJ2-7	TGTGCCAGCAGACAAGACAGGGGGCGATACTACGAGCAGTACTTC	CASRQDRGRYYEQYF
-	TRBV7-9	14	-	TRBJ1-2	TGTGCCAGCAGCCCGGTCGGGGAGGGATATCGCTACACCTTC	CASSPVGEGYRYTF
TRBD1	TRBV7-3	15	-	TRBJ1-1	TGTGCCAGCAGCCAGGGGACAGGGTCAAACACTGAAGCTTTCTTT	CASSQGTGSNTEAFF
-	TRBV10-3	11	few	TRBJ2-7	TGTGCCATCAGTGAGCATTACGAGCAGTACTTC	CAISEHYEQYF
TRBD1	TRBV5-8	13	-	TRBJ1-2	TGTGCCAGCAGCCCACAGGGGGGTTATGGCTACACCTTC	CASSPQGGYGYTF
TRBD1	TRBV5-3	19	-	TRBJ2-3	TGTGCCAGAAGCTTTACCGGACAGGCACACCCTATGGGCACAGATACGCAGTATTTT	CARSFTGQAHPMGTDTQYF
TRBD1	TRBV3-1/TRBV3-2	16	-	TRBJ2-7	TGTGCCAGCAGCCAAGAGATGGAGACAGGGAAGTACGAGCAGTACTTC	CASSQEMETGKYEQYF